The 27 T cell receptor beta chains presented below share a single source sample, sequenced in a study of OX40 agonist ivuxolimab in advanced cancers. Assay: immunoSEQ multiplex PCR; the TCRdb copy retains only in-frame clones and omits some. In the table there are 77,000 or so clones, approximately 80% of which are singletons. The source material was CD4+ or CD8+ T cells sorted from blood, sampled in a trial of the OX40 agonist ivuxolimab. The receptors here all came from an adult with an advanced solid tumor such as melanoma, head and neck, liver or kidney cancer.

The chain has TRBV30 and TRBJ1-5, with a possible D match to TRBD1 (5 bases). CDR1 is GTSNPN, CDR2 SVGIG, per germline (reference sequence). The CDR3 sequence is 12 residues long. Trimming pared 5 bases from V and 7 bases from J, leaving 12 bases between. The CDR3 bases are TGTGCCTGGGGGGCAAGGGGACAGCCCCAGCATTTT. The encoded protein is CAWGARGQPQHF.

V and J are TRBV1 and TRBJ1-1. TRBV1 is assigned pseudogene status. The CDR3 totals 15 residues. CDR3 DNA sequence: TGCACCAGCAGCCGCGTGGTTTTTGCGAACACTGAAGCTTTCTTT. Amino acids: CTSSRVVFANTEAFF.

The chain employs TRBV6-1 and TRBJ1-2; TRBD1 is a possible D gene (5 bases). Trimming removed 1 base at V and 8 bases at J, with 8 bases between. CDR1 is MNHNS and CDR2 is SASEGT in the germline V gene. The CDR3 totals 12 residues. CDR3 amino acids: CASSEGGAGYTF. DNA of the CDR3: TGTGCCAGCAGTGAAGGTGGGGCGGGCTACACCTTC.

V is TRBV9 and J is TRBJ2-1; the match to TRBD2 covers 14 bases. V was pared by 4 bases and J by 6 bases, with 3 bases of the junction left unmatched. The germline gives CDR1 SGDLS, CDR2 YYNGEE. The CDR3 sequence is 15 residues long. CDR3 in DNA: TGTGCCAGCAGCATCGGACTAGCGGGGGGCAATGAGCAGTTCTTC. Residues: CASSIGLAGGNEQFF.

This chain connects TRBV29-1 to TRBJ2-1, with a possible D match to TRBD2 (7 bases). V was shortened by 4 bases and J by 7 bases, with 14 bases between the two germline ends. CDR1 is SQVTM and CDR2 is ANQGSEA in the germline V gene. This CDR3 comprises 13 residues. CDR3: CSVAGGRGNEQFF. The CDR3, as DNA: TGCAGCGTTGCGGGGGGCCGGGGGAATGAGCAGTTCTTC.

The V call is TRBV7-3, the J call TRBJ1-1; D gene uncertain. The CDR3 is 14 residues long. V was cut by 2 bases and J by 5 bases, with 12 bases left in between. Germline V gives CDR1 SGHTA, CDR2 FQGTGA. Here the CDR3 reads CASSLYGVRTEAFF. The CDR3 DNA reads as TGTGCCAGCAGCTTATACGGGGTCCGTACTGAAGCTTTCTTT.

The CDR3 sequence: CASSLIVTGSNQPQHF. The CDR3 DNA reads as TGCGCCAGCAGCCTCATCGTGACAGGCAGCAATCAGCCCCAGCATTTT. The chain employs TRBV4-1 and TRBJ1-5; TRBD1 is a possible D gene (6 bases). Germline lookup yields CDR1 MGHRA and CDR2 YSYEKL. V shed 4 bases and J shed 1 base, with 14 bases lying between them. CDR3 length equals 16 residues.

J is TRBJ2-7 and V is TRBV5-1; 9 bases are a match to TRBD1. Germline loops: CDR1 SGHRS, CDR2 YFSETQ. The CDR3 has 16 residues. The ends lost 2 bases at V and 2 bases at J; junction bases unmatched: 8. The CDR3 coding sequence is TGCGCCAGCAGCTTTGGTGGGACAGGGAATACCTACGAGCAGTACTTC. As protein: CASSFGGTGNTYEQYF.

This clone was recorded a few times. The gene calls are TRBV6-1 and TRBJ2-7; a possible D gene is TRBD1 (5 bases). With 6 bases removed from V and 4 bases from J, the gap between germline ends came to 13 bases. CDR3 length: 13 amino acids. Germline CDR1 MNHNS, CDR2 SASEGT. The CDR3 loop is CASRTVLTYEQYF. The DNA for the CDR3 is TGTGCCAGCAGGACAGTATTGACTTACGAGCAGTACTTC.

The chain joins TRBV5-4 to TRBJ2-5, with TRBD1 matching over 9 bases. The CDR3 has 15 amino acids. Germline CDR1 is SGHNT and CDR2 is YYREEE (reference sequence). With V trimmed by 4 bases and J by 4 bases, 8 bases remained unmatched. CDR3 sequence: CASSKGQGIRETQYF. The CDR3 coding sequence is TGTGCCAGCAGCAAAGGACAGGGGATTCGAGAGACCCAGTACTTC. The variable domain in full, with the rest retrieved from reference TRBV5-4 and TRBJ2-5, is ETGVTQSPTHLIKTRGQQVTLRCSSQSGHNTVSWYQQALGQGPQFIFQYYREEENGRGNFPPRFSGLQFPNYSSELNVNALELDDSALYLCASSKGQGIRETQYFGPGTRLLVL.

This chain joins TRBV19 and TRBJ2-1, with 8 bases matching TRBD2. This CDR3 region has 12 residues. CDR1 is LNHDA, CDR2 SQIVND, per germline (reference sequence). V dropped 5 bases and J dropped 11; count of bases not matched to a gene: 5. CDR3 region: CASSLRLAQQFF. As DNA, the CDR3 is TGTGCCAGTAGTTTGAGACTAGCGCAGCAGTTCTTC.

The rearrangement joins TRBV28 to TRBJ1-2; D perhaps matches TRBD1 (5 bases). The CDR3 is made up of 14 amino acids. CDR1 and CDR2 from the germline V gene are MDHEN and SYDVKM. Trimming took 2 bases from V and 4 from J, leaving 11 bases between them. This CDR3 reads CASSLGAGSYGYTF. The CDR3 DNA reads TGTGCCAGCAGTTTAGGGGCAGGGAGCTATGGCTACACCTTC.

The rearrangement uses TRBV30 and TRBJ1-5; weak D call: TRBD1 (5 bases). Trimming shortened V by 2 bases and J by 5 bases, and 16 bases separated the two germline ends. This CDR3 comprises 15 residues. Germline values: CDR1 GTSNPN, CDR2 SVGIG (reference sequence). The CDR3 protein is CAWSLTALNHQPQHF. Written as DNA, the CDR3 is TGTGCCTGGAGTTTGACAGCCCTCAACCATCAGCCCCAGCATTTT.

This CDR3 reads CASSWGTRIQETQYF. CDR3 in DNA: TGTGCCAGCAGCTGGGGGACAAGGATCCAAGAGACCCAGTACTTC. The chain uses TRBV6-5 and TRBJ2-5; D possibly corresponds to TRBD1 (6 bases). The CDR3 extends over 15 amino acids. Germline CDR1 reads MNHEY; CDR2 reads SVGAGI. V shed 6 bases and J shed 1 base, with 15 bases lying between them.

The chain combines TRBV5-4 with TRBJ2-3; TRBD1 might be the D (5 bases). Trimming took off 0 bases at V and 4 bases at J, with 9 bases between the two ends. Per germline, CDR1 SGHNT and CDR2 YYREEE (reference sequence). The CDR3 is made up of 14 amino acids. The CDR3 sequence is CASSLGTRADTQYF. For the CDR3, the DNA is TGTGCCAGCAGCTTGGGGACAAGGGCAGATACGCAGTATTTT.

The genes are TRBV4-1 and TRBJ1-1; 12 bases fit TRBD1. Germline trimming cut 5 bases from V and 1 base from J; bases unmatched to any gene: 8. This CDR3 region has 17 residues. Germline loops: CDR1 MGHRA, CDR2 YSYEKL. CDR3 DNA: TGCGCCAGCAGCTCAACGGGGACAGGGGGCCGGAACACTGAAGCTTTCTTT. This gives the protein CASSSTGTGGRNTEAFF.

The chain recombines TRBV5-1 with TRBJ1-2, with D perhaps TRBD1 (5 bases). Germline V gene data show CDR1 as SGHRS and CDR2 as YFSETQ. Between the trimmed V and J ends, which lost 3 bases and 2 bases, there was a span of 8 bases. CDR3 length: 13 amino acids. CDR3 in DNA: TGCGCCAGCAGCTCCAGGGCGAACTATGGCTACACCTTC. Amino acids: CASSSRANYGYTF.

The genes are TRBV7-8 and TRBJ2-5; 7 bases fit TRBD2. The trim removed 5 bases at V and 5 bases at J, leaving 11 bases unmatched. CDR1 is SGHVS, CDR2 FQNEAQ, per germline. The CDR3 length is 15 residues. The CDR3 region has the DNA TGTGCCAGCAGCAGAGGGAGGGGAACACCGGAGACCCAGTACTTC. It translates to CASSRGRGTPETQYF. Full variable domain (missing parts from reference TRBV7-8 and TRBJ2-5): GAGVSQSPRYKVAKRGQDVALRCDPISGHVSLFWYQQALGQGPEFLTYFQNEAQLDKSGLPSDRFFAERPEGSVSTLKIQRTQQEDSAVYLCASSRGRGTPETQYFGPGTRLLVL.

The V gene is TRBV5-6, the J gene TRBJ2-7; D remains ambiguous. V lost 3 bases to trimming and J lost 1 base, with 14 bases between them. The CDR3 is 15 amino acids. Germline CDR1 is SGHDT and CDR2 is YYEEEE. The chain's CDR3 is CASSSLTDRSYEQYF. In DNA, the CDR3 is TGTGCCAGCAGCTCGTTAACTGACCGATCCTACGAGCAGTACTTC.

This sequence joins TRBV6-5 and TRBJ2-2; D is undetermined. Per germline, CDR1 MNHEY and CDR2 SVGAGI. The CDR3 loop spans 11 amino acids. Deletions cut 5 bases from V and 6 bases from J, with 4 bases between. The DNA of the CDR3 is TGTGCCAGCAGTGAAGCCGGGGAGCTGTTTTTT. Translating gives CASSEAGELFF.

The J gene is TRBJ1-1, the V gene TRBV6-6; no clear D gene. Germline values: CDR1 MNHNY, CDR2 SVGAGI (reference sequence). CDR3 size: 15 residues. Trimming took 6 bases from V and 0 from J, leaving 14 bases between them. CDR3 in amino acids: CASRPRATVNTEAFF. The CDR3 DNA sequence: TGTGCCAGCAGACCCCGGGCTACTGTGAACACTGAAGCTTTCTTT.

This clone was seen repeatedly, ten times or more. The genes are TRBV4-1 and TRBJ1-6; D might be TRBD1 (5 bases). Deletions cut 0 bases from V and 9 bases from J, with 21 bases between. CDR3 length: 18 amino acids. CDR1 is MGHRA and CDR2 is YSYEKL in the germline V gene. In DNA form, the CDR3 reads TGCGCCAGCAGCCAAGATCGCGGTGGTTCGGGGGTTAGTTCACCCCTCCACTTT. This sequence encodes CASSQDRGGSGVSSPLHF.

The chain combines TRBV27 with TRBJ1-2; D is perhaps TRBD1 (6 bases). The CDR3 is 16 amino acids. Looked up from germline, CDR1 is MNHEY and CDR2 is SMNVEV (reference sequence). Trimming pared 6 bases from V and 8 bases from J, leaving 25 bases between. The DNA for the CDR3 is TGTGCCAGCAGCGACGGGACACCTAATCCAGGTTCGGGCTACACCTTC. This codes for CASSDGTPNPGSGYTF.

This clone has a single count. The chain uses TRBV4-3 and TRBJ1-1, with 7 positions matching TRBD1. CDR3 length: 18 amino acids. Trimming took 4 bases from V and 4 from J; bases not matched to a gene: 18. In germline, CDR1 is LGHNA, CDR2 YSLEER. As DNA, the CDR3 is TGCGCCAGCAGCCGAGCGGGACAGACGAGGGTGGGTTCCACTGAAGCTTTCTTT. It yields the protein CASSRAGQTRVGSTEAFF.

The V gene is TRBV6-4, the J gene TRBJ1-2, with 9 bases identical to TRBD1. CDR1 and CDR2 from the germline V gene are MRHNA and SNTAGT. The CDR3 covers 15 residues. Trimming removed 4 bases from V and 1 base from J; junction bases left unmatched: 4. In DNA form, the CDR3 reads TGTGCCAGCAGTGCTACGGGACAGGGTAACTATGGCTACACCTTC. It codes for CASSATGQGNYGYTF.

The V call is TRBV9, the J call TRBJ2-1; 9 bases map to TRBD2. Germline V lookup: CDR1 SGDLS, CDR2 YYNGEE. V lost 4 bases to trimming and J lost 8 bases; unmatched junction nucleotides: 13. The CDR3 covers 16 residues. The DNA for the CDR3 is TGTGCCAGCAGCCAATTATCTAGCGGGGCAGGGGATGAGCAGTTCTTC. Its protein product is CASSQLSSGAGDEQFF.

The CDR3 loop is CASSRGAHGSYGYTF. CDR3 DNA: TGTGCCAGCAGTCGGGGGGCTCACGGGAGCTATGGCTACACCTTC. The rearrangement joins TRBV6-6 to TRBJ1-2; maybe TRBD1 (6 bases). Germline V gene data show CDR1 as MNHNY and CDR2 as SVGAGI (reference sequence). CDR3 size: 15 residues. Trimming removed 5 bases from V and 4 bases from J, with 17 bases in between.